This entry is about one T cell receptor beta chain. The sample is drawn from a study of blood T cell repertoires in COVID-19. Study-wide background: Both acute and convalescent COVID-19 samples were obtained from the United States, Italy and Spain. T cells, B-cell-depleted T cells, or PBMCs supplied cDNA or gDNA.

Some clones are missing from TCRdb's copy, which holds only in-frame ones; the method was immunoSEQ multiplex PCR. The sample shows 90,000 or so clones, approximately 86% of them seen only once. Germline values: CDR1 MNHNY, CDR2 SVGAGI (reference sequence). The CDR3 spans 14 residues. V lost 8 bases to trimming and J lost 3 bases, with 11 bases between them. This clonotype was sampled from a man aged 60 to 69 with acute or convalescent COVID-19. Sample: peripheral blood. V and J are TRBV6-6 and TRBJ2-6, with D possibly matching TRBD2 (5 bases). For the CDR3, the DNA is TGTGCCAGCTCGGCGGGTCGTGGGGCCAACGTCCTGACTTTC. Protein sequence: CASSAGRGANVLTF.